These 27 T cell receptor beta chains share one sample of origin, sequenced in a study of beta chain features in type 1 diabetes. The study reverse transcribed the entire isolated RNA, so it sequenced expressed TCRB transcripts. Only in-frame clones appear in the TCRdb table, and some are missing; sequencing was by immunoSEQ multiplex PCR. The repertoire holds roughly 250,000 clones, with 68% as singletons. Sequencing input: naive CD4+ T cells from blood. All receptors derive from a man younger than 40 in good health.

The V gene is TRBV30, the J gene TRBJ1-6, with TRBD1 identical over 8 bases. Germline CDR1 reads GTSNPN; CDR2 reads SVGIG (reference sequence). Trimming took 3 bases from V and 8 from J; bases not matched to a gene: 3. The CDR3 sequence is 13 residues long. The CDR3 bases are TGTGCCTGGAGAGAGACAGGGGATTCACCCCTCCACTTT. The encoded protein is CAWRETGDSPLHF.

The chain uses TRBV21-1 and TRBJ2-7; TRBD1 is the table's D call and was not checked against the DNA. TRBV21-1 is designated a pseudogene. The CDR3 is 14 residues long. The CDR3 loop is CASSSTGISYEQYF. DNA for the CDR3: TGTGCCAGCAGCTCCACAGGAATTTCCTACGAGCAGTACTTC.

The rearrangement links TRBV4-3 to TRBJ2-7; 11 nucleotides align to TRBD2. The J segment lost 3 bases and the V segment lost 0 bases, leaving 7 bases of the junction unmatched. This CDR3 has 17 residues. The germline gives CDR1 LGHNA, CDR2 YSLEER. The CDR3 sequence is CASSQDGGTSGHYEQYF. CDR3 bases: TGCGCCAGCAGCCAAGATGGGGGGACTAGCGGTCACTACGAGCAGTACTTC.

This chain links TRBV29-1 with TRBJ1-1; a possible D gene is TRBD1 (5 bases). CDR1 is SQVTM and CDR2 is ANQGSEA in the germline V gene. Trimming stripped 5 bases from V and 2 bases from J, with 9 bases between. The CDR3 totals 12 residues. DNA for the CDR3: TGCAGCGTTCACCGGGACAACACTGAAGCTTTCTTT. Residues: CSVHRDNTEAFF.

The chain is built from TRBV9 and TRBJ2-1; TRBD2 agrees at 9 bases. J was trimmed by 9 bases and V by 0 bases; bases with no gene match: 7. The CDR3 sequence is 15 residues long. Germline V gives CDR1 SGDLS, CDR2 YYNGEE. This CDR3 reads CASSVGLAGSTEQFF. The CDR3 DNA follows: TGTGCCAGCAGCGTAGGGCTAGCGGGATCGACTGAGCAGTTCTTC.

The V gene is TRBV7-9, the J gene TRBJ2-2; no reliable D call. Trimming took 1 base from V and 4 from J, leaving 10 bases between them. Germline CDR1 SEHNR, CDR2 FQNEAQ (reference sequence). The CDR3 has 15 amino acids. The CDR3 coding sequence is TGTGCCAGCAGCTTAGTAGGGTCGATCACCGGGGAGCTGTTTTTT. This encodes CASSLVGSITGELFF. Filled out from reference TRBV7-9 and TRBJ2-2, the complete variable domain reads DTGVSQNPRHKITKRGQNVTFRCDPISEHNRLYWYRQTLGQGPEFLTYFQNEAQLEKSRLLSDRFSAERPKGSFSTLEIQRTEQGDSAMYLCASSLVGSITGELFFGEGSRLTVL.

The J gene is TRBJ1-2, the V gene TRBV30; perhaps TRBD1 as D (6 bases). The V end was cut by 2 bases, the J end by 8 bases, with 12 bases between. This CDR3 comprises 12 residues. The germline CDR1 and CDR2 sequences are GTSNPN and SVGIG (reference sequence). The CDR3 nucleotides are TGTGCCTGGAGTTCAGGGGCGAGCGGCTACACCTTC. Residues: CAWSSGASGYTF.

In this sample, this clone turned up a few times. The chain links TRBV7-9 to TRBJ1-1; a weak D match, TRBD1 (5 bases). The germline V and J ends were trimmed by 1 base and 5 bases, with 11 bases remaining between them. Germline V gene lookup returns CDR1 SEHNR and CDR2 FQNEAQ (reference sequence). This CDR3 comprises 14 residues. CDR3 in DNA: TGTGCCAGCAGCTTAGGACAGAGCCGAACTGAAGCTTTCTTT. This encodes CASSLGQSRTEAFF.

The rearrangement links TRBV9 to TRBJ1-6; 8 bases are a match to TRBD1. CDR3 length equals 14 residues. V trimming: 3 bases; J trimming: 10 bases; junction bases outside the gene matches: 6. In germline, CDR1 is SGDLS, CDR2 YYNGEE. In nucleotides, the CDR3 is TGTGCCAGCAGCGCACAGGGGGTAGGGTCACCCCTCCACTTT. Protein sequence: CASSAQGVGSPLHF.

The genes are TRBV2 and TRBJ1-2, with TRBD1 matching 7 bases. CDR1 SNHLY and CDR2 FYNNEI come from the germline V gene. The V gene end was trimmed by 6 bases and the J gene end by 6 bases; junction bases not matched to a gene: 10. This CDR3 has 14 amino acids. DNA for the CDR3: TGTGCCAGCAGCCTGGACAGGTCGCCAAATGGCTACACCTTC. It is translated as CASSLDRSPNGYTF.

The genes are TRBV27 and TRBJ2-5; D may correspond to TRBD1 or TRBD2 (6 bases each). With 7 bases removed from V and 5 bases from J, the gap between germline ends came to 17 bases. This CDR3 is built from 14 residues. Germline V gene data show CDR1 as MNHEY and CDR2 as SMNVEV (reference sequence). Here the CDR3 reads CASKRVGTQETQYF. CDR3 nucleotide sequence: TGTGCCAGCAAGCGGGTGGGGACACAGGAGACCCAGTACTTC.

CDR3 sequence reads: CASSELGASGRLTDTQYF. The CDR3 DNA sequence: TGTGCCAGCAGTGAATTGGGGGCTAGCGGGAGGCTCACAGATACGCAGTATTTT. The V gene is TRBV25-1, the J gene TRBJ2-3; TRBD2 agrees at 11 bases. V gave up 1 base and J gave up 2 bases; unmatched junction bases: 8. This CDR3 is built from 18 residues. Germline V CDR1 and CDR2: MGHDK, SYGVNS.

The V gene is TRBV18, the J gene TRBJ2-6; D is perhaps TRBD1 (6 bases). Germline V lookup: CDR1 KGHSH, CDR2 LQKENI. The CDR3 runs 19 residues. The germline V and J ends were trimmed by 6 bases and 0 bases, with 21 bases remaining between them. As DNA, the CDR3 is TGTGCCAGCTCGGGAACGAGGACAGCCTCGAGCTCTGGGGCCAACGTCCTGACTTTC. This translates into CASSGTRTASSSGANVLTF.

The chain carries TRBV15 and TRBJ1-2, with D maybe TRBD1 (6 bases). CDR3 length equals 14 residues. Germline CDR1 LNHNV, CDR2 YYDKDF (reference sequence). Between the trimmed V and J ends, which lost 3 bases and 7 bases, there was a span of 15 bases. The CDR3, as DNA: TGTGCCACCAGCAGCGAAACAGGGTCCCGTGGCTACACCTTC. It encodes CATSSETGSRGYTF.

This sequence joins TRBV30 and TRBJ2-2, with D unresolved. The CDR3 covers 14 residues. CDR1 is GTSNPN and CDR2 is SVGIG in the germline V gene (reference sequence). V lost 3 bases, J lost 2 bases, and 10 bases lay in between. This CDR3 is CAWSGYGNTGELFF. The CDR3 DNA sequence: TGTGCCTGGAGCGGGTACGGTAACACCGGGGAGCTGTTTTTT. Together with reference TRBV30 and TRBJ2-2, the CDR3 gives the full variable domain: SQTIHQWPATLVQPVGSPLSLECTVEGTSNPNLYWYRQAAGRGLQLLFYSVGIGQISSEVPQNLSASRPQDRQFILSSKKLLLSDSGFYLCAWSGYGNTGELFFGEGSRLTVL.

This clone has more than one count but fewer than ten. The chain has TRBV30 and TRBJ1-2; D remains ambiguous. Trimming shortened V by 0 bases and J by 2 bases, and 10 bases separated the two germline ends. This CDR3 has 14 residues. Germline values: CDR1 GTSNPN, CDR2 SVGIG (reference sequence). The DNA of the CDR3 is TGTGCCTGGAGTGTACTTGGGCGGAACTATGGCTACACCTTC. Translation gives CAWSVLGRNYGYTF.

This sequence joins TRBV15 and TRBJ2-3, with TRBD1 matching over 9 bases. V lost 3 bases, J lost 0 bases, and 7 bases stayed unmatched. The germline V gene encodes CDR1 LNHNV and CDR2 YYDKDF (reference sequence). This CDR3 spans 17 amino acids. The CDR3 region has the DNA TGTGCCACCAGCAGTACGGGACAGGGCACTAGCACAGATACGCAGTATTTT. Its protein is CATSSTGQGTSTDTQYF.

This clone was recorded a few times. Other DNA sequences within the sample encode an identical CDR3. This rearrangement joins TRBV30 to TRBJ2-2; D is ambiguous. CDR1 GTSNPN and CDR2 SVGIG come from the germline V gene (reference sequence). The CDR3 consists of 12 residues. Trimming took off 2 bases at V and 2 bases at J, with 3 bases between the two ends. The CDR3 nucleotides read TGTGCCTGGAGTCCTAACACCGGGGAGCTGTTTTTT. This translates into CAWSPNTGELFF.

V and J are TRBV5-1 and TRBJ2-7; TRBD2 matches 9 bases. CDR1 and CDR2 from the germline V gene are SGHRS and YFSETQ. The CDR3 loop spans 13 amino acids. With V trimmed by 6 bases and J by 4 bases, 5 bases remained unmatched. CDR3 loop: CASKASGTYEQYF. The DNA of the CDR3 is TGCGCCAGCAAGGCTAGCGGGACTTACGAGCAGTACTTC.

This clone has a handful of counts. The chain employs TRBV29-1 and TRBJ2-5; TRBD1 or TRBD2 may be the D gene (6 bases each). CDR3 length: 13 residues. V lost 2 bases, J lost 5 bases, and 12 bases lay in between. Germline values: CDR1 SQVTM, CDR2 ANQGSEA. The CDR3 sequence: CSVEKGGRETQYF. The CDR3 nucleotides are TGCAGCGTTGAAAAGGGGGGACGGGAGACCCAGTACTTC. Complete variable domain (other parts from reference TRBV29-1 and TRBJ2-5): SAVISQKPSRDICQRGTSLTIQCQVDSQVTMMFWYRQQPGQSLTLIATANQGSEATYESGFVIDKFPISRPNLTFSTLTVSNMSPEDSSIYLCSVEKGGRETQYFGPGTRLLVL.

This chain joins TRBV2 and TRBJ1-3; no definite D call. Trimming stripped 4 bases from V and 0 bases from J, with 4 bases between. The V gene's germline CDR1 is SNHLY and CDR2 FYNNEI. The CDR3 contains 13 residues. CDR3 nucleotides: TGTGCCAGCAGTGTGGCCTCTGGAAACACCATATATTTT. Translated, it gives CASSVASGNTIYF.

The chain links TRBV30 to TRBJ1-1; TRBD1 matches at 9 bases. Germline CDR1 reads GTSNPN; CDR2 reads SVGIG (reference sequence). The CDR3 extends over 14 amino acids. Trimming cost V 2 bases and J 4 bases; bases outside gene matches: 5. CDR3 sequence (DNA): TGTGCCTGGAGTACGTTGGGACAGGGCACTGAAGCTTTCTTT. Translation gives CAWSTLGQGTEAFF.

The V call is TRBV9, the J call TRBJ2-3, with D perhaps TRBD2 (5 bases). The CDR3 has 15 residues. The germline V gene has CDR1 SGDLS and CDR2 YYNGEE. Trimming shortened V by 1 base and J by 1 base, and 10 bases separated the two germline ends. CDR3 sequence: CASSVSGLGTDTQYF. The CDR3 DNA sequence: TGTGCCAGCAGCGTAAGTGGACTTGGCACAGATACGCAGTATTTT.

This clone was counted once. The CDR3 loop is CASSLGLNTDTQYF. The DNA for the CDR3 is TGTGCCAGCAGCTTAGGACTAAACACAGATACGCAGTATTTT. V is TRBV7-9 and J is TRBJ2-3; TRBD2 might be the D (5 bases). The CDR3 has 14 residues. CDR1 and CDR2 from the germline V gene are SEHNR and FQNEAQ (reference sequence). Trimming cost V 1 base and J 2 bases, with 7 bases left between them.

The chain uses TRBV4-3 and TRBJ2-5; D unresolved. Germline CDR1 is LGHNA and CDR2 is YSLEER. The CDR3 loop spans 9 amino acids. Trimming pared 11 bases from V and 7 bases from J, leaving 8 bases between. CDR3 in DNA: TGCGCCGGGAAGGGGACCCAGTACTTC. Its protein product is CAGKGTQYF.

This chain joins TRBV11-1 and TRBJ2-5; D call uncertain. Germline loops: CDR1 SGHAT, CDR2 FQDESV (reference sequence). The CDR3 is 13 residues long. Trimming pared 6 bases from V and 5 bases from J, leaving 13 bases between. The CDR3 loop is CASRLPPGETQYF. Written as DNA, the CDR3 is TGTGCCAGCAGACTCCCTCCCGGGGAGACCCAGTACTTC.

V usage is TRBV30 and J usage is TRBJ1-5; D gene ambiguous. There are 13 residues in the CDR3. Trimming shortened V by 0 bases and J by 11 bases, and 14 bases separated the two germline ends. The germline CDR1 and CDR2 sequences are GTSNPN and SVGIG (reference sequence). In DNA form, the CDR3 reads TGTGCCTGGAGTGTAGACAACCGGGCCGCCCAGCATTTT. This gives the protein CAWSVDNRAAQHF. Full variable domain (remainder filled in from reference TRBV30 and TRBJ1-5): SQTIHQWPATLVQPVGSPLSLECTVEGTSNPNLYWYRQAAGRGLQLLFYSVGIGQISSEVPQNLSASRPQDRQFILSSKKLLLSDSGFYLCAWSVDNRAAQHFGDGTRLSIL.